This T cell receptor beta chain was recorded in a study of CD8 T cells in Susac syndrome. The study, taken as a whole, reports: Susac-specific public clones numbered around 15 in total CD8+ repertoires (and roughly five in CD8+ TEMRA repertoires). By the study's own acknowledgment, its TCR sequencing and HLA analysis included relatively few individuals.

Notes on this clonotype: Its target is not known.

Random hexamers were used to reverse transcribe an amount of about 0.45 to 1 ug RNA. Each CDR3 protein is one row after TCRdb ran MiXCR on the immunoSEQ multiplex PCR reads. In the table there are 75,000 to 95,000 distinct CDR3 sequences, roughly 92% of which are singletons. The sequencing sample was made of CD8+ T cells from PBMCs. The clonotype originates from a human donor with Susac syndrome.

The CDR3 DNA sequence: TGTGCCAGCATGCCGGAGAGCTCCTACGAGCAGTACTTC. It encodes CASMPESSYEQYF. The V call is TRBV6-6, the J call TRBJ2-7; D remains unclear. Trimming removed 7 bases from V and 0 bases from J, with 10 bases in between. Germline V gene lookup returns CDR1 MNHNY and CDR2 SVGAGI (reference sequence). This CDR3 spans 13 amino acids.